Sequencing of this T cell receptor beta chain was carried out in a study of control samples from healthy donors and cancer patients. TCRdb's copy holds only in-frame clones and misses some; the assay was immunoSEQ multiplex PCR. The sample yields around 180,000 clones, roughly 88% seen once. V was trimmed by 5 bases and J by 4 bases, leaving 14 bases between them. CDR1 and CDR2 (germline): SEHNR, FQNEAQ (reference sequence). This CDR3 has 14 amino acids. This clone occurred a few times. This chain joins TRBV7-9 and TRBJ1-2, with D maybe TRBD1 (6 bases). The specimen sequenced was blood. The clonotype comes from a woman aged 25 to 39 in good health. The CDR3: CASSKSDSLYGYTF. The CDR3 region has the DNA TGTGCCAGCAGCAAATCGGACAGCCTCTATGGCTACACCTTC.